This record covers a single TCR beta chain. Any history of autoimmune disease or systemic immunosuppression disqualified patients. The record originates from a study of OX40 agonist ivuxolimab in advanced cancers. CDR1 and CDR2 from the germline V gene are MDHEN and SYDVKM. The V end was cut by 3 bases, the J end by 2 bases, with 11 bases between. The CDR3 runs to 14 residues. Method: immunoSEQ multiplex PCR; TCRdb's copy keeps in-frame clones and lacks some. The top ten hold more than 20% of the sample, which has some 6,000 clones, over 70% seen once. This specimen was CD4+ or CD8+ T cells sorted from blood, taken in a trial of the OX40 agonist ivuxolimab. The rearrangement joins TRBV28 to TRBJ2-7; the D is unclear. This TCR was sampled from an adult with an advanced solid tumor such as melanoma, head and neck, liver or kidney cancer. The CDR3 nucleotides read TGTGCCAGCAGTTTTGGATATAGTACCTACGAGCAGTACTTC. Protein sequence: CASSFGYSTYEQYF.